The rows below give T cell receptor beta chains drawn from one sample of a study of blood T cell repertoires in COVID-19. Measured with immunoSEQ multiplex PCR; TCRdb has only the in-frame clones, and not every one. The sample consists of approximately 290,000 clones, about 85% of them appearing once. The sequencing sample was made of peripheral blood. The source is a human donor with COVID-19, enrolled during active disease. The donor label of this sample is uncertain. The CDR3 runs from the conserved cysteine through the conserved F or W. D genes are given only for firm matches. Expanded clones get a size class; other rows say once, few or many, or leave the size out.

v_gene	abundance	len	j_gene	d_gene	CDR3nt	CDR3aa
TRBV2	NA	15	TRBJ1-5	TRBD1	TGTGCCAGCAGCCGACAGGGGTTAGGGAATCAGCCCCAGCATTTT	CASSRQGLGNQPQHF
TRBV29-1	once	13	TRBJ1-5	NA	TGCAGCGTTGAAATGGGGGGGGTACCCGGTTTGTATTTT	CSVEMGGVPGLYF
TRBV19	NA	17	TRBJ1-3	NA	TGTGCCAGTAGTGTACAGGTCCTTTTCGAAACTGGAAACACCATATATTTT	CASSVQVLFETGNTIYF
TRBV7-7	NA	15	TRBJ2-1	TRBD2	TGTGCTAGCAGCGTGGGACTAGCGGGGCTCAATGAGCAGTTCTTC	CASSVGLAGLNEQFF
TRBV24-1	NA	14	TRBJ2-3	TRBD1	TGTGCCATCTCGGGACAGGGTGGCACAGATACGCAGTATTTT	CAISGQGGTDTQYF
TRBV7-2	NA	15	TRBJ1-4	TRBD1	TGTGCCAGCAGCCCATCAGGGGGCAGAAGTGAAAAACTGTTTTTT	CASSPSGGRSEKLFF
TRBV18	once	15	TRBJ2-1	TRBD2	TGTGCCAGCTCACCAGTACTAGCGCCTGACAATGAGCAGTTCTTC	CASSPVLAPDNEQFF
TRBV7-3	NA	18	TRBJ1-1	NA	TGTGCCAGCAGCTTAATGCCCCGTCAGGGTTACATCGACACTGAAGCTTTCTTT	CASSLMPRQGYIDTEAFF
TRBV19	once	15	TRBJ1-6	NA	TGTGCCAGTAGGGTAGAACCCTCCTATAATTCACCCCTCCACTTT	CASRVEPSYNSPLHF
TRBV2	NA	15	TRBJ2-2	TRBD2	TGTGCCAGCAGTGTCAGCGGGAGGAACACCGGGGAGCTGTTTTTT	CASSVSGRNTGELFF
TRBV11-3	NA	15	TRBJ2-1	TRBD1	TGTGCCAGCAGCTTAAGACAGGGCATCTACAATGAGCAGTTCTTC	CASSLRQGIYNEQFF
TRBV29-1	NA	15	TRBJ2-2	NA	TGCAGCGTTCGAGGGAGGTTAGCGAACACCGGGGAGCTGTTTTTT	CSVRGRLANTGELFF
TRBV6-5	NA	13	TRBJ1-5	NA	TGTGCCAGCAGTTTGGCGGAAGCTCAGCCCCAGCATTTT	CASSLAEAQPQHF
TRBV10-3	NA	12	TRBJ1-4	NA	TGTGCCATCAGTGATAATAATGAAAAACTGTTTTTT	CAISDNNEKLFF
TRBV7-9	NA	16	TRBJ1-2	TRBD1	TGTGCCAGCAGCCGACCACTCGGACAGGTCGGAGATGGCTACACCTTC	CASSRPLGQVGDGYTF
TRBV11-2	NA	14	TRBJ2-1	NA	TGTGCCAGCAGCCAGGGCGGGGTCCTCAATGAGCAGTTCTTC	CASSQGGVLNEQFF
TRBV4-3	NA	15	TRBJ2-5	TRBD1	TGCGCCAGCAGCCAAGCGGACAGGGATCGGGAGACCCAGTACTTC	CASSQADRDRETQYF
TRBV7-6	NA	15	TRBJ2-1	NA	TGTGCCAGCAGCGGCGGGACTTTTGCCCCCAATGAGCAGTTCTTC	CASSGGTFAPNEQFF
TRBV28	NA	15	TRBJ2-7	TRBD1	TGTGCCAGCAGCCCCTTCGGACAGGGAGCATACGAGCAGTACTTC	CASSPFGQGAYEQYF
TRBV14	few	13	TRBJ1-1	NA	TGTGCCAGCAGCCTTCAGGGGAACACTGAAGCTTTCTTT	CASSLQGNTEAFF
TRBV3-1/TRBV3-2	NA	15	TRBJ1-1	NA	TGTGCCAGCAGCCAAGAGGCGTCAGGGGAGAGTGAAGCTTTCTTT	CASSQEASGESEAFF
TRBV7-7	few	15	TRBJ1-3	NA	TGTGCTAGCAGCTTAACTAGAGGCTCTGGAAACACCATATATTTT	CASSLTRGSGNTIYF
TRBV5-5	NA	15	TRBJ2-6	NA	TGTGCCAGCAGGCCACAGCTCTCTGGGGCCAACGTCCTGACTTTC	CASRPQLSGANVLTF
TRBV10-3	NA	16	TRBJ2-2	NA	TGTGCCATCAGTGACTATAAGGGGCAGGACACCGGGGAGCTGTTTTTT	CAISDYKGQDTGELFF
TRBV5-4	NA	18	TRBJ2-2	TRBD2	TGTGCCAGCAGCTTCGCTAGCGGGAGCCCATTGAACACCGGGGAGCTGTTTTTT	CASSFASGSPLNTGELFF
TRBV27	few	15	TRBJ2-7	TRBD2	TGTGCCAGCAGTCCCCGGGGGGGTGGAGCCTACGAGCAGTACTTC	CASSPRGGGAYEQYF
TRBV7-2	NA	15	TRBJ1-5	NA	TGTGCCAGCAGCTTCGGGGATACTAGCAATCAGCCCCAGCATTTT	CASSFGDTSNQPQHF
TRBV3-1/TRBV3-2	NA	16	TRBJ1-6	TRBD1	TGTGCCAGCAGCCAATCCGGACAGGAGGCCGGCATGAGGCCCTGCTTT	CASSQSGQEAGMRPCF
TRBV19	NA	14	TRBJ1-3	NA	TGTGCCAGTAGTATATGGAGCTCTGGAAACACCATATATTTT	CASSIWSSGNTIYF
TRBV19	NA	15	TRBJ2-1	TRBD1	TGTGCCAGTAGTATAACAACAGGGGGCTACAATGAGCAGTTCTTC	CASSITTGGYNEQFF
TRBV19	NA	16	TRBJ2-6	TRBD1	TGTGCCAGTCGGGACAGGGCGGCTAGGGGGGCCAACGTCCTGACTTTC	CASRDRAARGANVLTF
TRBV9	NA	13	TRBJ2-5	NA	TGTGCCAGCAGCGGCGGGACTCAAGAGACCCAGTACTTC	CASSGGTQETQYF
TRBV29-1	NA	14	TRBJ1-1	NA	TGCAGCGCATTCCCCTTCGGGGGTATAGCTGAAGCTTTCTTT	CSAFPFGGIAEAFF
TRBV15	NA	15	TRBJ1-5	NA	TGTGCCACCAGCAGAGACAGGGGTAGCAATCAGCCCCAGCATTTT	CATSRDRGSNQPQHF
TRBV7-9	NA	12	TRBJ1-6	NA	TGTGCCAGCAGCTTTGCGGGTTCACCCCTCCACTTT	CASSFAGSPLHF
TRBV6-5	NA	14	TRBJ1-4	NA	TGTGCCAGCAGGGGCGGGCAGACTAATGAAAAACTGTTTTTT	CASRGGQTNEKLFF
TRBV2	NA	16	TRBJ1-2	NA	TGTGCCAGCAGTGTGGGGGGAGCGAGGTCCCCCGCTGGCTACACCTTC	CASSVGGARSPAGYTF
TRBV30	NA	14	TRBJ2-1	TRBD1	TGTGCCTGGAGTTGGGGACAGGAGCACAATGAGCAGTTCTTC	CAWSWGQEHNEQFF
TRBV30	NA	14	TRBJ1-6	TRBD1	TGTGCCTGGAGTGCGGGCAGGGGGAATTCACCCCTCCACTTT	CAWSAGRGNSPLHF
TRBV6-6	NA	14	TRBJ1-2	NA	TGTGCCAGCAGTTACTCTACAGGGACGGGAGGCTACACCTTC	CASSYSTGTGGYTF
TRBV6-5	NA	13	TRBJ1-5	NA	TGTGCCAGCAAAAGGGGGGGGAATCAGCCCCAGCATTTT	CASKRGGNQPQHF
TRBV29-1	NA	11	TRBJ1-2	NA	TGCAGCGTTGGCAGGGAGGCCGGCTACACCTTC	CSVGREAGYTF
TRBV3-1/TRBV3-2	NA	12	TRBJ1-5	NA	TGTGCCAGCAGCCCAGGGATGGGGCCCCAGCATTTT	CASSPGMGPQHF
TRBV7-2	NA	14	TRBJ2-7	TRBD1	TGTGCCAGCGCAACCGGGACAGCGCCCTACGAGCAGTACTTC	CASATGTAPYEQYF
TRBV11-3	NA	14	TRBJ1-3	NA	TGTGCCAGCAGCCAGCGCTTTGATGGAAACACCATATATTTT	CASSQRFDGNTIYF
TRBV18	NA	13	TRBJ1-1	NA	TGTGCCAGCTCACCACGGCCAGGGGTTGAAGCTTTCTTT	CASSPRPGVEAFF
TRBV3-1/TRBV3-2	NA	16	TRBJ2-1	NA	TGTGCCAGCAGCCTGGGGGGGGCCCTCTCCTACAATGAGCAGTTCTTC	CASSLGGALSYNEQFF
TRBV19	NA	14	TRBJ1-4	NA	TGTGCCAGTAGTATAGGAACGGCTAATGAAAAACTGTTTTTT	CASSIGTANEKLFF
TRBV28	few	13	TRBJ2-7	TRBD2	TGTGCCAGCACCCGGAAGCGGGAGGTTGTGCAGTACTTC	CASTRKREVVQYF
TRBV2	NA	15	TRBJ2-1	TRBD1	TGTGCCAGCAGTTCTCCGGGACAGAGCTACAATGAGCAGTTCTTC	CASSSPGQSYNEQFF
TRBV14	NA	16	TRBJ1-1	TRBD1	TGTGCCAGCAGCCAAGAGCTCGGGACAGCAGACACTGAAGCTTTCTTT	CASSQELGTADTEAFF
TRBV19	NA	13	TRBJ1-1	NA	TGTGCCAGTAGTCGGTTATTGAGGGCTGAAGCTTTCTTT	CASSRLLRAEAFF
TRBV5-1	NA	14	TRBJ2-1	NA	TGCGCCAGCAGCTTGGATATTTCTAGCACTGAGCAGTTCTTC	CASSLDISSTEQFF
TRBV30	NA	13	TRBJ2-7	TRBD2	TGTGCCTGGAGTCGGGAGGAAACCTACGAGCAGTACTTC	CAWSREETYEQYF
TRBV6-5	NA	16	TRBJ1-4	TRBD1	TGTGCCAGCAGTTCCCAATATGACAGGGTAGTGGTAAAACTGTTTTTT	CASSSQYDRVVVKLFF
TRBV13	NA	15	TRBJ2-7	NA	TGTGCCAGCAGCTATGCGGGAAGGGCCGCCCACGAGCAGTACTTC	CASSYAGRAAHEQYF
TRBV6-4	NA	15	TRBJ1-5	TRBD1	TGTGCCAGCAGTGGAGCAGGGGGCTGCAATCAGCCCCAGCATTTT	CASSGAGGCNQPQHF
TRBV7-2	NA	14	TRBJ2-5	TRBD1	TGTGCCAGCAGCACGACAGGGTTTCGGAAGACCCAGTACTTC	CASSTTGFRKTQYF
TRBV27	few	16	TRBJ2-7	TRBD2	TGTGCCAGCAGCACGTTACTAGCGGGAGGACCCTACGAGCAGTACTTC	CASSTLLAGGPYEQYF